The 20 T cell receptor beta chains in this list originate from one sample, sequenced in a study of T cell responses to AZD1222 COVID-19 vaccine. Using immunoSEQ multiplex PCR, the repertoire was profiled, and TCRdb retains in-frame clones only, with some absent. The table has over 150,000 clones, 90% seen once. This specimen consisted of peripheral blood, obtained on day 0 of AZD1222 vaccination. These receptors all stem from an adult in good health.

The chain has TRBV3-1 (or the pseudogene TRBV3-2) and TRBJ2-7; TRBD2 is a possible D gene (5 bases). The CDR3 length is 15 residues. Looked up from germline, CDR1 is LGHDT and CDR2 is YNNKEL (reference sequence). V was shortened by 5 bases and J by 6 bases, with 20 bases between the two germline ends. Written as DNA, the CDR3 is TGTGCCAGCAGCGCCCCGGGTATGGGGAGACTCGAGCAGTACTTC. This gives the protein CASSAPGMGRLEQYF.

The chain joins TRBV6-1 to TRBJ1-4; TRBD1 aligns across 7 bases. V dropped 4 bases and J dropped 0; count of bases not matched to a gene: 5. Germline V gene sequence: CDR1 MNHNS, CDR2 SASEGT. The CDR3 runs 16 residues. CDR3 coding DNA: TGTGCCAGCAGTGGACAGGGTTCAGCAACTAATGAAAAACTGTTTTTT. Translating it yields CASSGQGSATNEKLFF.

The V gene is TRBV19, the J gene TRBJ2-3; 10 bases align to TRBD2. The CDR3 sequence is 16 residues long. Germline CDR1 reads LNHDA; CDR2 reads SQIVND (reference sequence). Trimming cost V 5 bases and J 7 bases; bases outside gene matches: 12. CDR3 in amino acids: CASSPRLTSGSNTQYF. The CDR3 DNA is TGTGCCAGTAGTCCCCGTCTGACTAGCGGGTCCAATACGCAGTATTTT.

The rearrangement joins TRBV30 to TRBJ1-5; TRBD1 matches 7 bases. The CDR3 is 13 residues long. Germline CDR1 and CDR2: GTSNPN and SVGIG (reference sequence). V was clipped by 2 bases and J by 4 bases; unmatched bases: 2. The CDR3 nucleotides read TGTGCCTGGAGTTTACAGGGGAATCAGCCCCAGCATTTT. Amino acids: CAWSLQGNQPQHF.

In regard to this clone: Different DNA sequences within this sample yield the same CDR3. The CDR3 nucleotides are TGTGCCAGCAGCCACCGAGGGGGCTACACCTTC. This gives the protein CASSHRGGYTF. The chain carries TRBV3-1 (or the pseudogene TRBV3-2) and TRBJ1-2, with D unclear. CDR1 LGHDT and CDR2 YNNKEL come from the germline V gene (reference sequence). Trimming stripped 3 bases from V and 8 bases from J, with 7 bases between. The length of the CDR3 is 11 residues.

Turning to this clone: Other DNA sequences in the same sample also yield this CDR3. The V and J genes are TRBV19 and TRBJ1-1; 8 bases map to TRBD1. The CDR3 runs 13 residues. The V and J ends lost 6 bases and 12 bases, in that order; junction bases with no gene match: 12. Germline assignment: CDR1 LNHDA and CDR2 SQIVND (reference sequence). The DNA for the CDR3 is TGTGCCAGTAGCTCACAGGGGGTAGGCTCGACTTTCTTT. Translating it yields CASSSQGVGSTFF.

The chain carries TRBV7-9 and TRBJ1-1; TRBD1 is a possible D gene (5 bases). This CDR3 is 15 amino acids long. Germline assignment: CDR1 SEHNR and CDR2 FQNEAQ (reference sequence). The V and J ends lost 5 bases and 5 bases respectively, with 18 bases between them. The CDR3: CASSPRGEGRTEAFF. For the CDR3, the DNA is TGTGCCAGCAGCCCTCGGGGGGAAGGGCGGACTGAAGCTTTCTTT. The full variable domain, its missing parts supplied by reference TRBV7-9 and TRBJ1-1, is DTGVSQNPRHKITKRGQNVTFRCDPISEHNRLYWYRQTLGQGPEFLTYFQNEAQLEKSRLLSDRFSAERPKGSFSTLEIQRTEQGDSAMYLCASSPRGEGRTEAFFGQGTRLTVV.

This clone was detected only once. The chain is built from TRBV5-1 and TRBJ1-4; D gene ambiguous. Germline V gene lookup returns CDR1 SGHRS and CDR2 YFSETQ. V shed 1 base and J shed 6 bases, with 13 bases lying between them. CDR3 length: 15 residues. In DNA form, the CDR3 reads TGCGCCAGCAGCTTGTCGGCAACTCAGGATGAAAAACTGTTTTTT. Translated, it gives CASSLSATQDEKLFF.

J is TRBJ1-5 and V is TRBV19; TRBD1 matches at 9 bases. Per germline, CDR1 LNHDA and CDR2 SQIVND (reference sequence). J lost 3 bases, V lost 5 bases, and 11 bases had no gene match. The CDR3 runs to 17 residues. CDR3 nucleotides: TGTGCCAGTAGTCCCTCCGGGACAGGGTCATCCAATCAGCCCCAGCATTTT. This translates into CASSPSGTGSSNQPQHF.

Points on this clone: The junction and the germline gene differ at one end; a read error may be behind it. The gene calls are TRBV3-1 (or the pseudogene TRBV3-2) and TRBJ1-2, with D hard to call. Germline V gene data show CDR1 as LGHDT and CDR2 as YNNKEL (reference sequence). This CDR3 is 14 amino acids long. Here the CDR3 DNA reads TGTGCCAGCAACCAAAGAAGTTCCCTGGCTGGCTACACCTTC. Translating it yields CASNQRSSLAGYTF.

This chain uses TRBV4-3 with TRBJ1-1; D is unresolved. V lost 0 bases to trimming and J lost 0 bases, with 14 bases between them. CDR3 length equals 17 residues. Looked up from germline, CDR1 is LGHNA and CDR2 is YSLEER. The CDR3 reads CASSQDFGSQMNTEAFF. Here the CDR3 DNA reads TGCGCCAGCAGCCAAGATTTTGGGAGTCAGATGAACACTGAAGCTTTCTTT.

This clone came up once. V and J are TRBV7-2 and TRBJ1-5; 8 nucleotides match TRBD1. Germline loops: CDR1 SGHTA, CDR2 FQGNSA. J lost 15 bases, V lost 3 bases, and 7 bases had no gene match. The CDR3 runs 12 residues. CDR3: CASSFDRGSRHF. The DNA for the CDR3 is TGTGCCAGCAGCTTTGACAGGGGATCGAGGCATTTT.

The chain recombines TRBV18 with TRBJ2-3, with 8 bases aligning to TRBD2. Germline V gives CDR1 KGHSH, CDR2 LQKENI. With 2 bases clipped from V and 3 bases from J, the junction kept 7 bases outside the gene matches. There are 16 residues in the CDR3. CDR3 coding DNA: TGTGCCAGCTCACCAGCGGGGGGCCTGGGTACAGATACGCAGTATTTT. Translating gives CASSPAGGLGTDTQYF.

The chain links TRBV11-2 to TRBJ2-7; D gene ambiguous. The CDR3 spans 12 residues. The V gene lost 3 bases and the J gene lost 6 bases, with 9 bases spanning the gap. CDR1 SGHAT and CDR2 FQNNGV come from the germline V gene. CDR3: CASSFTRREQYF. Here the CDR3 DNA reads TGTGCCAGCAGCTTCACAAGGCGCGAGCAGTACTTC.

The chain has TRBV10-2 and TRBJ1-1; D gene ambiguous. The CDR3 extends over 11 amino acids. Trimming took 0 bases from V and 6 from J, leaving 2 bases between them. Germline V lookup: CDR1 WSHSY, CDR2 SAAADI. Here the CDR3 DNA reads TGCGCCAGCAGTGAGTCGTCTGAAGCTTTCTTT. This gives the protein CASSESSEAFF.

The chain has TRBV7-8 and TRBJ2-3; 9 bases map to TRBD2. There are 16 residues in the CDR3. Germline V lookup: CDR1 SGHVS, CDR2 FQNEAQ. Trimming took 5 bases from V and 3 from J; bases not matched to a gene: 9. The CDR3 DNA is TGTGCCAGCAGCCCCTTCCGGAGCGGGGGGACAGATACGCAGTATTTT. This gives the protein CASSPFRSGGTDTQYF.

The V call is TRBV6-1, the J call TRBJ2-7, with 8 positions matching TRBD1. This CDR3 has 16 amino acids. Germline V gene sequence: CDR1 MNHNS, CDR2 SASEGT. The ends lost 2 bases at V and 7 bases at J; junction bases unmatched: 13. This chain's CDR3 is CASSEPGQGLSLEQYF. CDR3 sequence (DNA): TGTGCCAGCAGTGAACCTGGACAGGGCTTATCTTTGGAGCAGTACTTC.

The CDR3 sequence: CASSLEGGYTF. The CDR3 coding sequence is TGTGCCAGCAGCTTAGAGGGTGGCTACACCTTC. This sequence joins TRBV7-9 and TRBJ1-2; D remains unclear. This CDR3 contains 11 residues. The V end lost 1 base, the J end lost 7 bases, and 4 bases lay between the germline ends. In germline, CDR1 is SEHNR, CDR2 FQNEAQ (reference sequence).

The chain has TRBV7-6 and TRBJ2-7; tentative D call: TRBD1 (6 bases). This CDR3 contains 15 residues. V was cut by 4 bases and J by 1 base, with 14 bases left in between. Germline values: CDR1 SGHVS, CDR2 FNYEAQ. CDR3 nucleotide sequence: TGTGCCAGCAGCTCAGTTAGGGACAAATCCTACGAGCAGTACTTC. Translation: CASSSVRDKSYEQYF.

The chain carries TRBV18 and TRBJ1-4; D remains unclear. Germline values: CDR1 KGHSH, CDR2 LQKENI. Trimming shortened V by 0 bases and J by 8 bases, and 10 bases separated the two germline ends. The CDR3 is 14 amino acids. CDR3 region: CASSPPNEGEKLFF. Here the CDR3 DNA reads TGTGCCAGCTCACCACCCAATGAAGGAGAAAAACTGTTTTTT.